The 21 T cell receptor beta chains below all came from one sample that was sequenced in a study of T cell changes during pregnancy in multiple sclerosis. The assay was immunoSEQ multiplex PCR, and TCRdb's table has in-frame clones only and misses some. The sample has 15,000 to 20,000 clones; 95% to 97% are singletons. Material: peripheral blood, obtained in the third trimester of pregnancy. The receptors were gathered from a female donor with multiple sclerosis, enrolled in a pregnancy study.

This rearrangement joins TRBV5-1 to TRBJ1-1; the D is unclear. The CDR3 is 14 amino acids. V was shortened by 4 bases and J by 0 bases, with 10 bases between the two germline ends. Germline CDR1 and CDR2: SGHRS and YFSETQ. As DNA, the CDR3 is TGCGCCAGCAGCGCGTCTACAGTGAACACTGAAGCTTTCTTT. It is translated as CASSASTVNTEAFF.

The CDR3 DNA reads as TGTGCCAGCACGGCCGGGACTAGTATCCGTGGGGCCAACGTCCTGACTTTC. Translating it yields CASTAGTSIRGANVLTF. The chain employs TRBV28 and TRBJ2-6, with 8 bases that match TRBD2. CDR1 is MDHEN and CDR2 is SYDVKM in the germline V gene. The length of the CDR3 is 17 residues. V was clipped by 7 bases and J by 3 bases; unmatched bases: 11.

J is TRBJ1-1 and V is TRBV9; D perhaps matches TRBD1 (6 bases). CDR1 SGDLS and CDR2 YYNGEE come from the germline V gene. The CDR3 covers 14 residues. The germline V and J ends were trimmed by 5 bases and 0 bases, with 11 bases remaining between them. CDR3 DNA: TGTGCCAGCAGACGGGGGGGCGTGAACACTGAAGCTTTCTTT. Protein product: CASRRGGVNTEAFF.

The rearrangement uses TRBV7-9 and TRBJ2-2; 9 bases are a match to TRBD1. CDR1 and CDR2 (germline): SEHNR, FQNEAQ (reference sequence). This CDR3 has 15 residues. The V segment lost 8 bases and the J segment 3 bases; nucleotides outside the gene matches: 7. This chain's CDR3 is CASFIQGAYTGELFF. The CDR3 nucleotides read TGTGCCAGCTTCATACAGGGGGCATACACCGGGGAGCTGTTTTTT.

This clone has only one observation. This chain connects TRBV7-7 to TRBJ2-2, with 7 bases fitting TRBD1. The CDR3 has 12 residues. The V segment lost 11 bases and the J segment 7 bases; nucleotides outside the gene matches: 7. Germline V CDR1 and CDR2: SSHAT, FNYEAQ (reference sequence). The CDR3 sequence: CAGVGGGGELFF. The CDR3 DNA reads as TGTGCCGGGGTAGGGGGCGGCGGGGAGCTGTTTTTT. The variable domain in full, with the rest retrieved from reference TRBV7-7 and TRBJ2-2, is GAGVSQSPRYKVTKRGQDVTLRCDPISSHATLYWYQQALGQGPEFLTYFNYEAQPDKSGLPSDRFSAERPEGSISTLTIQRTEQRDSAMYRCAGVGGGGELFFGEGSRLTVL.

This clone has only one observation. V and J are TRBV6-4 and TRBJ2-3; TRBD1 might be the D (6 bases). The CDR3 totals 17 residues. The V end lost 0 bases, the J end lost 2 bases, and 15 bases lay between the germline ends. From germline, CDR1 is MRHNA and CDR2 SNTAGT. The CDR3 region is CASSDSLTGPHTDTQYF. The CDR3 DNA sequence: TGTGCCAGCAGTGACTCTTTAACAGGGCCCCACACAGATACGCAGTATTTT.

The CDR3 DNA reads as TGTGCCAGCAGCTTAGATAATGCCGGCGGGGAGCTGTTTTTT. Encoded protein: CASSLDNAGGELFF. The rearrangement links TRBV11-3 to TRBJ2-2, with D uncertain. The CDR3 runs 14 residues. Germline values: CDR1 SGHNT, CDR2 YENEEA. V was cut by 0 bases and J by 7 bases, with 9 bases left in between.

V gene TRBV11-2 combines with J gene TRBJ2-1; possibly TRBD1 for D (6 bases). The germline V gene encodes CDR1 SGHAT and CDR2 FQNNGV. The CDR3 has 16 amino acids. The germline V and J ends were trimmed by 5 bases and 6 bases, with 20 bases remaining between them. The CDR3 nucleotides are TGTGCCAGCAGCCGTCACACAGGGACCGGTAGCAATGAGCAGTTCTTC. Protein sequence: CASSRHTGTGSNEQFF.

V and J are TRBV14 and TRBJ2-7, with TRBD1 as a possible D gene (6 bases). The V gene's germline CDR1 is SGHDN and CDR2 FVKESK. The CDR3 is 16 residues long. Trimming took off 3 bases at V and 0 bases at J, with 15 bases between the two ends. The CDR3: CASSQLSGQSSYEQYF. CDR3 sequence (DNA): TGTGCCAGCAGCCAGTTAAGCGGACAGAGCTCCTACGAGCAGTACTTC.

This clone has just one count. The V gene is TRBV7-9, the J gene TRBJ1-1; 8 bases line up with TRBD1. The CDR3 length is 15 residues. V trimming: 5 bases; J trimming: 0 bases; junction bases outside the gene matches: 5. Per the germline V gene, CDR1 is SEHNR and CDR2 is FQNEAQ (reference sequence). The CDR3 nucleotides are TGTGCCAGCAGCCCTACCAGGGGGCTGAACACTGAAGCTTTCTTT. It is translated as CASSPTRGLNTEAFF.

This clone was seen a single time. The chain carries TRBV6-5 and TRBJ2-7; 12 bases are a match to TRBD2. Germline V gene sequence: CDR1 MNHEY, CDR2 SVGAGI. Trimming removed 0 bases from V and 10 bases from J; junction bases left unmatched: 10. The CDR3 runs to 16 residues. In DNA form, the CDR3 reads TGTGCCAGCAGTTACTCGAACCCCGCTAGCGGGGGGGTCCAGTACTTC. Protein sequence: CASSYSNPASGGVQYF.

The chain uses TRBV6-4 and TRBJ2-2; 9 bases are shared with TRBD1. There are 14 residues in the CDR3. Germline values: CDR1 MRHNA, CDR2 SNTAGT. V shed 6 bases and J 4 bases; nucleotides not matched to a gene: 3. The CDR3 loop is CASRGTGSTGELFF. The CDR3 DNA sequence: TGTGCCAGCAGAGGGACAGGGAGCACCGGGGAGCTGTTTTTT.

V and J are TRBV9 and TRBJ2-2; 8 nucleotides line up with TRBD2. V dropped 5 bases and J dropped 4; count of bases not matched to a gene: 4. The CDR3 totals 14 residues. CDR1 and CDR2 from the germline V gene are SGDLS and YYNGEE. In nucleotides, the CDR3 is TGTGCCAGCAGTCCCCGGGGGGGCACCGGGGAGCTGTTTTTT. Translating it yields CASSPRGGTGELFF.

This CDR3 reads CASGSLYEQYF. CDR3 DNA: TGTGCTAGTGGTTCACTTTACGAGCAGTACTTC. The chain recombines TRBV12-5 with TRBJ2-7; D is unclear. Trimming shortened V by 4 bases and J by 4 bases, and 5 bases separated the two germline ends. Germline CDR1 is LGHNT and CDR2 is FRNRAP. The CDR3 is 11 amino acids.

This chain uses TRBV30 with TRBJ2-3; 7 nucleotides match TRBD1. The CDR3 runs 15 residues. CDR1 is GTSNPN, CDR2 SVGIG, per germline (reference sequence). V lost 0 bases and J lost 2; bases outside the gene matches: 5. The CDR3 protein is CAWSVSGQITDTQYF. The CDR3 coding sequence is TGTGCCTGGAGTGTGTCGGGACAGATCACAGATACGCAGTATTTT.

This clone was seen just once. The chain recombines TRBV29-1 with TRBJ1-1, with 7 bases that match TRBD1. Germline V lookup: CDR1 SQVTM, CDR2 ANQGSEA. The CDR3 has 13 residues. The junction had 3 bases not matched to a gene; V was cut back by 0 bases and J by 5 bases. The CDR3 DNA is TGCAGCGTTGAAGACACAGGGGAAACTGAAGCTTTCTTT. It specifies CSVEDTGETEAFF.

This chain uses TRBV5-8 with TRBJ2-3, with 8 bases aligning to TRBD1. There are 15 residues in the CDR3. Germline V gene lookup returns CDR1 SGHTS and CDR2 YDEGEE. The J segment lost 1 base and the V segment lost 5 bases, leaving 6 bases of the junction unmatched. CDR3 DNA sequence: TGTGCCAGCAGGTATCCGGGACAGGGCACAGATACGCAGTATTTT. Protein product: CASRYPGQGTDTQYF.

V is TRBV7-2 and J is TRBJ1-4; maybe TRBD1 (6 bases). The CDR3 covers 15 residues. V lost 2 bases and J 3 bases, leaving 10 bases between the germline ends. In germline, CDR1 is SGHTA, CDR2 FQGNSA. For the CDR3, the DNA is TGTGCCAGCAGCTTAAGCCGGACAGCTAATGAAAAACTGTTTTTT. Its protein is CASSLSRTANEKLFF.

V and J are TRBV7-2 and TRBJ2-6, with D hard to call. The V end lost 0 bases, the J end lost 2 bases, and 14 bases lay between the germline ends. Germline loops: CDR1 SGHTA, CDR2 FQGNSA. CDR3 size: 18 residues. The CDR3 bases are TGTGCCAGCAGCTTAGCAAAGGCGAGGCTGACTGGGGCCAACGTCCTGACTTTC. Protein product: CASSLAKARLTGANVLTF.

This chain joins TRBV7-2 and TRBJ1-5; a weak D match, TRBD1 (6 bases). The germline V and J ends were trimmed by 5 bases and 5 bases, with 13 bases remaining between them. This CDR3 has 14 residues. CDR1 is SGHTA and CDR2 is FQGNSA in the germline V gene. The CDR3 sequence: CASSPRQAYQPQHF. The CDR3, as DNA: TGTGCCAGCAGCCCACGACAGGCCTATCAGCCCCAGCATTTT. The entire variable domain, with the rest obtained from reference TRBV7-2 and TRBJ1-5, is as follows: GAGVSQSPSNKVTEKGKDVELRCDPISGHTALYWYRQSLGQGLEFLIYFQGNSAPDKSGLPSDRFSAERTGGSVSTLTIQRTQQEDSAVYLCASSPRQAYQPQHFGDGTRLSIL.

This rearrangement joins TRBV7-6 to TRBJ2-3; the D gene is possibly TRBD2 (5 bases). CDR1 is SGHVS, CDR2 FNYEAQ, per germline. V was clipped by 8 bases and J by 5 bases, with 11 bases between them. The CDR3 length is 12 residues. CDR3 sequence (DNA): TGTGCCAGCTCCCCAGGAGGAGATACGCAGTATTTT. The encoded protein is CASSPGGDTQYF.